This TCR beta chain was found in a study of cytomegalovirus exposure and HLA in healthy donors. Study in general: Early release data held around 80 million unique TCRs from HLA-typed donors.

The CDR3 totals 16 residues. Trimming removed 0 bases at V and 4 bases at J, with 12 bases between. Germline V gene sequence: CDR1 SGHNT, CDR2 YENEEA. Amplification used 60 Vbeta primers and 13 Jbeta primers. TCRdb's copy holds only in-frame clones and misses some; the assay was immunoSEQ multiplex PCR. The sample yields 100,000 to 150,000 clones, around three quarters seen once. The TCR comes from a man aged 25-40 years in good health and CMV-seropositive. Sequenced material: PBMCs. This chain uses TRBV11-3 with TRBJ2-2; no clear D. DNA of the CDR3: TGTGCCAGCAGCTTAGACGGCGGAACGGCCACCGGGGAGCTGTTTTTT. Translation gives CASSLDGGTATGELFF.